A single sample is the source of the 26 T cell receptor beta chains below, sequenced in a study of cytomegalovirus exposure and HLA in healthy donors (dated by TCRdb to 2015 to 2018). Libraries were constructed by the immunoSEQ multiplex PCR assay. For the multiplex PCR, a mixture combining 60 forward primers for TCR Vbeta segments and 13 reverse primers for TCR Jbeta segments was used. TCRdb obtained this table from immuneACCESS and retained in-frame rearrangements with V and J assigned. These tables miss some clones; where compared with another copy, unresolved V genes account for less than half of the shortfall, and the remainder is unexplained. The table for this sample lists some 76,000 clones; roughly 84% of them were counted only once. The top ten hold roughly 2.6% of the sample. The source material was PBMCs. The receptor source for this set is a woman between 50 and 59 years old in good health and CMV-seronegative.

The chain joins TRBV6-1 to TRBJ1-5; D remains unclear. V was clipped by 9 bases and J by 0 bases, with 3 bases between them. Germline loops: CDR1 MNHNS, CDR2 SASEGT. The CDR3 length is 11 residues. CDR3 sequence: CASNSNQPQHF. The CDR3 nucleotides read TGTGCCAGTAATAGCAATCAGCCCCAGCATTTT.

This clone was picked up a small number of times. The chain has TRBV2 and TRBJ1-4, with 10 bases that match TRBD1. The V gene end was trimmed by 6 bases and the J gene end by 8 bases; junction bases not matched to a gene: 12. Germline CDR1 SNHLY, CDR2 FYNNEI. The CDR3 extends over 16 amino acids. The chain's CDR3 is CASSAPRTGGREKLFF. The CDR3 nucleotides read TGTGCCAGCAGCGCTCCTCGGACAGGGGGACGGGAAAAACTGTTTTTT.

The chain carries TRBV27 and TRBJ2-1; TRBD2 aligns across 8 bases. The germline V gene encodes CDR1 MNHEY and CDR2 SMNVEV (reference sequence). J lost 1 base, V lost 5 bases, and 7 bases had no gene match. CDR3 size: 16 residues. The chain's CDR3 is CASSGLTGGSYNEQFF. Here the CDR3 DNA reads TGTGCCAGCAGTGGATTGACGGGAGGGTCCTACAATGAGCAGTTCTTC.

CDR3 sequence (DNA): TGCGCCAGCAGCCATCCCCGGGTCGAACCGCGGGGCAATGAGCAGTTCTTC. Protein: CASSHPRVEPRGNEQFF. J is TRBJ2-1 and V is TRBV4-1; perhaps TRBD2 as D (6 bases). Germline values: CDR1 MGHRA, CDR2 YSYEKL. Trimming shortened V by 3 bases and J by 6 bases, and 21 bases separated the two germline ends. The CDR3 length is 17 residues.

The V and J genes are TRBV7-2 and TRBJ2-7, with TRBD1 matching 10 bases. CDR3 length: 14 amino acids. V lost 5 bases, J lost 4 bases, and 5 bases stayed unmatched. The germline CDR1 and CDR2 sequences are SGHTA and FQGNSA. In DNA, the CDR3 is TGTGCCAGCAGCACTCGGACAGGGGGGTACGAGCAGTACGTC. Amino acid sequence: CASSTRTGGYEQYV.

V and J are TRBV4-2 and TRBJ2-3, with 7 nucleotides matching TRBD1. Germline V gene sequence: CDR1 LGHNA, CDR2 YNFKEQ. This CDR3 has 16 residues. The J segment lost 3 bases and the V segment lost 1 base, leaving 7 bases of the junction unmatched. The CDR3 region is CASSQVPGQFTDTQYF. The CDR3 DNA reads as TGTGCCAGCAGCCAAGTCCCGGGACAGTTTACAGATACGCAGTATTTT.

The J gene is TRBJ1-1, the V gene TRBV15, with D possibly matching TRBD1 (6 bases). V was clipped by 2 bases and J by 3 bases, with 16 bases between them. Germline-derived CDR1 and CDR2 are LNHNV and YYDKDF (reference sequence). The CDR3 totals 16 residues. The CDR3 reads CATSRSTGKGHTEAFF. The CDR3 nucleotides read TGTGCCACCAGCAGAAGTACAGGGAAGGGGCACACTGAAGCTTTCTTT.

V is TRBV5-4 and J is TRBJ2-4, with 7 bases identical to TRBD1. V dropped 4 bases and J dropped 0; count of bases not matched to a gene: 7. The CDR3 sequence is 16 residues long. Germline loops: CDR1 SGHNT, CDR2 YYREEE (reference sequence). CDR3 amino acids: CASSEGQTLAKNIQYF. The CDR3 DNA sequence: TGTGCCAGCAGCGAGGGACAGACTCTAGCCAAAAACATTCAGTACTTC.

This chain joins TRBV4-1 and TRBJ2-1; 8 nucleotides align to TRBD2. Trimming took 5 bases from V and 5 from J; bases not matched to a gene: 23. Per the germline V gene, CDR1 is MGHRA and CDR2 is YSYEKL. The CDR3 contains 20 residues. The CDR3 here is CASSLRGAWGSGSSNNEQFF. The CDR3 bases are TGCGCCAGCAGCTTAAGGGGAGCCTGGGGGAGCGGGAGTTCTAACAATGAGCAGTTCTTC.

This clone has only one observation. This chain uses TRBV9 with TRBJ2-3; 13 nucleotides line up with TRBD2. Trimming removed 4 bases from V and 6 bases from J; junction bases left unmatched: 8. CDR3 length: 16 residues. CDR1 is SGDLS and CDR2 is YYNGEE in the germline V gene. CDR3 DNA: TGTGCCAGCAGCCCCTCCGGGACTAGCGGGGTTGATACGCAGTATTTT. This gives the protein CASSPSGTSGVDTQYF.

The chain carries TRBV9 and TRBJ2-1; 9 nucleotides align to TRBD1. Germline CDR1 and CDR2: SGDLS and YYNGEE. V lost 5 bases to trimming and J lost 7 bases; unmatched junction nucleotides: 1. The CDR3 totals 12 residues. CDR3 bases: TGTGCCAGCAGGGGGACAGGGAATGAGCAGTTCTTC. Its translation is CASRGTGNEQFF.

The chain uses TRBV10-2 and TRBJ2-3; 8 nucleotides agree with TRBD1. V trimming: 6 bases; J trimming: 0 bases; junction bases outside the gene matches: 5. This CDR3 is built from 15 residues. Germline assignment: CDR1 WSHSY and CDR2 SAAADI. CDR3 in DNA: TGCGCCAGCAGCCGAGGGACAGGCAGCACAGATACGCAGTATTTT. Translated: CASSRGTGSTDTQYF.

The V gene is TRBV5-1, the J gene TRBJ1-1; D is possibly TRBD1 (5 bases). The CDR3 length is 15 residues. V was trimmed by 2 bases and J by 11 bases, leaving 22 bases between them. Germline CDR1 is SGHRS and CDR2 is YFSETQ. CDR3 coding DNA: TGCGCCAGCAGCTTTGGTGGTGAACAGGTTGAGGACGCTTTCTTT. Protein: CASSFGGEQVEDAFF.

The CDR3 DNA follows: TGTGCCAGCAGTGACGGGGTCCTTCAACCCCTCCACTTT. Amino acid sequence: CASSDGVLQPLHF. The genes are TRBV6-1 and TRBJ1-6; D unclear. V lost 3 bases, J lost 12 bases, and 12 bases lay in between. The CDR3 runs to 13 residues. Germline CDR1 is MNHNS and CDR2 is SASEGT.

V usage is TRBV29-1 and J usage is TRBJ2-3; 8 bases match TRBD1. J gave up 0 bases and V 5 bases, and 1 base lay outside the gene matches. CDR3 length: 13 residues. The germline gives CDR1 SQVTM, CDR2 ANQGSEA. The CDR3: CSVYRGSTDTQYF. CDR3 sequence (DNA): TGCAGCGTTTACAGGGGGAGCACAGATACGCAGTATTTT.

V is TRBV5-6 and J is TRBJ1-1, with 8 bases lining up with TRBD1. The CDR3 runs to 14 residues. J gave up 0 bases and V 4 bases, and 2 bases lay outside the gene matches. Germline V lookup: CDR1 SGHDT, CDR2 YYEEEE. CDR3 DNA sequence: TGTGCCAGCAGCCCGGGACAGGTGAACACTGAAGCTTTCTTT. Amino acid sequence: CASSPGQVNTEAFF.

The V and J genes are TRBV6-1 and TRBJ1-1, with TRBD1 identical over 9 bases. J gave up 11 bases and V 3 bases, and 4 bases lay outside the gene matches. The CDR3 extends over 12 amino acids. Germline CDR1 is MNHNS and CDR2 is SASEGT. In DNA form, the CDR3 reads TGTGCCAGCAGTGAGGGACAGGGAGGGGCTTTCTTT. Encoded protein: CASSEGQGGAFF.

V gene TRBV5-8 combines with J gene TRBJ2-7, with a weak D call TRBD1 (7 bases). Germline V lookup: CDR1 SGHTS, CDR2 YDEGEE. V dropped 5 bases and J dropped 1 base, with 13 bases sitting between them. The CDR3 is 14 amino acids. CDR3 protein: CASRDRDLSYEQYF. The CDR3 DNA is TGTGCCAGCAGAGACAGGGACTTGTCCTACGAGCAGTACTTC.

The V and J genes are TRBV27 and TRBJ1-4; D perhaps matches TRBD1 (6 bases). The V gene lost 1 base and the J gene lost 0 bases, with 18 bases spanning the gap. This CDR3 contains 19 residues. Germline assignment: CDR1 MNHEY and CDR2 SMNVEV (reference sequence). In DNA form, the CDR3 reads TGTGCCAGCAGTTTATTTTCGGGACAACTATATGCAACTAATGAAAAACTGTTTTTT. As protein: CASSLFSGQLYATNEKLFF.

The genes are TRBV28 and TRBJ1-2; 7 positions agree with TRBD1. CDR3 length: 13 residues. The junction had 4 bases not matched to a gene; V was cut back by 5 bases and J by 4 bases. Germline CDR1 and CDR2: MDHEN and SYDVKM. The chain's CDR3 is CASSNGTAYGYTF. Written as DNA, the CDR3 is TGTGCCAGCAGTAACGGGACAGCCTATGGCTACACCTTC.

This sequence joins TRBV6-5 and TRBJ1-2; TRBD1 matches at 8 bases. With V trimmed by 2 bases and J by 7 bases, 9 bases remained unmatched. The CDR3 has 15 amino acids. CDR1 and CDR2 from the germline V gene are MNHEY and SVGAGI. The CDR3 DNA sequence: TGTGCCAGCAGTTACGTTGGTCAGGGGGCGAGTGGCTACACCTTC. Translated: CASSYVGQGASGYTF.

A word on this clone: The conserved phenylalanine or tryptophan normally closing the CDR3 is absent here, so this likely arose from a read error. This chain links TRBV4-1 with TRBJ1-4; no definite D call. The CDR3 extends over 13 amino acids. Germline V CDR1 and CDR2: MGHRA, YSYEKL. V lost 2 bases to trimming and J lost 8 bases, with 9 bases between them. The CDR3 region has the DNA TGCGCCAGCAGCCAACTAAATGGAGAAAAACTGTTTGTT. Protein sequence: CASSQLNGEKLFV.

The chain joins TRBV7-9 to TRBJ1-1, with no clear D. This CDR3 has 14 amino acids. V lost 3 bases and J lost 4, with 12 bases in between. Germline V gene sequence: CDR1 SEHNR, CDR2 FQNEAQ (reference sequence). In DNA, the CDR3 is TGTGCCAGCAGCTTTATAACGGTACGCACTGAAGCTTTCTTT. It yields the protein CASSFITVRTEAFF. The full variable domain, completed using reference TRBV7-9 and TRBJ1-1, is DTGVSQNPRHKITKRGQNVTFRCDPISEHNRLYWYRQTLGQGPEFLTYFQNEAQLEKSRLLSDRFSAERPKGSFSTLEIQRTEQGDSAMYLCASSFITVRTEAFFGQGTRLTVV.

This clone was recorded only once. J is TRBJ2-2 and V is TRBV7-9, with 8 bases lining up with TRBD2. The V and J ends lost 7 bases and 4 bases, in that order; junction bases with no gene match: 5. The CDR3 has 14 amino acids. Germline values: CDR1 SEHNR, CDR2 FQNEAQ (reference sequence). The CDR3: CASTSGGITGELFF. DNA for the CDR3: TGTGCCAGCACCAGCGGGGGAATCACCGGGGAGCTGTTTTTT.

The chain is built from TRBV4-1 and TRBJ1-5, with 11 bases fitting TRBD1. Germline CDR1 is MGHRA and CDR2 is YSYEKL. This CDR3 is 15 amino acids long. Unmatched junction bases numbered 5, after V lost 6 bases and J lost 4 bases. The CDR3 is CASSRTGGGNQPQHF. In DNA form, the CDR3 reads TGCGCCAGCAGTCGGACAGGGGGCGGTAATCAGCCCCAGCATTTT.

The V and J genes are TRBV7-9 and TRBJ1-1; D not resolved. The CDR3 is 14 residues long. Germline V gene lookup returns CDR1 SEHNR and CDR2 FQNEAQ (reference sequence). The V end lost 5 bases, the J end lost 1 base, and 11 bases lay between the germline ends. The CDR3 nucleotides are TGTGCCAGCAGCCCTGATACAGCGAACACTGAAGCTTTCTTT. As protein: CASSPDTANTEAFF.